The rows below give T cell receptor beta chains drawn from one sample of a study of identical twins. TCRdb reprocessed the 5' RACE reads via MiXCR and lists one record per CDR3 protein. The sample comprises more than 1.5 million distinct CDR3 sequences, about 32% of which are singletons, and about 0.3% rests with the top ten. Sequencing input: cord blood. The receptors stem from a newborn girl in good health. The CDR3 runs from the conserved cysteine through the conserved F or W. The D gene is left open where the match is weak. Some rows have no size entry. The others give once, few or many, or a class for an expanded clone.

J gene: TRBJ2-5
CDR3 length: 12
D gene: NA
V gene: TRBV11-2
clone size: NA
CDR3 protein: CASCLDRETQYF
CDR3 DNA: TGTGCCAGCTGCTTAGATCGGGAGACCCAGTACTTC

J gene: TRBJ2-7
CDR3 length: 15
D gene: TRBD2
V gene: TRBV7-8
clone size: NA
CDR3 protein: CASSLALGGANEQYF
CDR3 DNA: TGTGCCAGCAGCTTAGCTCTCGGGGGGGCTAACGAGCAGTACTTC

J gene: TRBJ2-2
CDR3 length: 15
D gene: NA
V gene: TRBV5-1
clone size: once
CDR3 protein: CASSSIGVNTGELFF
CDR3 DNA: TGCGCCAGCAGCTCTATAGGGGTGAACACCGGGGAGCTGTTTTTT

J gene: TRBJ1-1
CDR3 length: 15
D gene: NA
V gene: TRBV28
clone size: few
CDR3 protein: CASSLGGVGDTEAFF
CDR3 DNA: TGTGCCAGCAGTTTAGGTGGCGTGGGGGACACTGAAGCTTTCTTT

J gene: TRBJ2-7
CDR3 length: 15
D gene: TRBD2
V gene: TRBV7-2
clone size: few
CDR3 protein: CASSTTSGWTYEQYF
CDR3 DNA: TGTGCCAGCAGTACTACTAGCGGGTGGACCTACGAGCAGTACTTC

J gene: TRBJ2-1
CDR3 length: 13
D gene: TRBD2
V gene: TRBV5-1
clone size: NA
CDR3 protein: CASDSGRADEQFF
CDR3 DNA: TGCGCCAGCGATAGCGGGAGGGCAGATGAGCAGTTCTTC

J gene: TRBJ2-5
CDR3 length: 13
D gene: NA
V gene: TRBV29-1
clone size: many
CDR3 protein: CSVEDRGVETQYF
CDR3 DNA: TGCAGCGTTGAGGATAGGGGGGTTGAGACCCAGTACTTC

J gene: TRBJ2-4
CDR3 length: 15
D gene: TRBD2
V gene: TRBV6-4
clone size: NA
CDR3 protein: CASRPSGGALDEQYF
CDR3 DNA: TGTGCCAGCAGACCAAGCGGGGGGGCCTTGGATGAGCAGTACTTC

J gene: TRBJ2-5
CDR3 length: 14
D gene: TRBD2
V gene: TRBV29-1
clone size: few
CDR3 protein: CSVVASGSYNEQYF
CDR3 DNA: TGCAGCGTTGTGGCTAGCGGGTCTTACAATGAGCAGTACTTC

J gene: TRBJ2-1
CDR3 length: 21
D gene: TRBD2
V gene: TRBV5-1
clone size: NA
CDR3 protein: CASSPPLGGLAGEGRYNEQFF
CDR3 DNA: TGCGCCAGCAGCCCCCCCCTCGGTGGACTAGCGGGAGAAGGGCGGTACAATGAGCAGTTCTTC

J gene: TRBJ2-7
CDR3 length: 15
D gene: TRBD1
V gene: TRBV6-1
clone size: few
CDR3 protein: CASSFEGQGADEQYF
CDR3 DNA: TGTGCCAGCAGCTTCGAAGGACAGGGGGCTGACGAGCAGTACTTC

J gene: TRBJ2-1
CDR3 length: 16
D gene: TRBD1
V gene: TRBV12-3/TRBV12-4
clone size: NA
CDR3 protein: CASSPARTGTYNEQFF
CDR3 DNA: TGTGCCAGCAGCCCGGCTCGGACAGGGACCTACAATGAGCAGTTCTTC

J gene: TRBJ2-7
CDR3 length: 14
D gene: TRBD2
V gene: TRBV5-1
clone size: NA
CDR3 protein: CASSPSGGASEQYF
CDR3 DNA: TGCGCCAGCAGTCCTAGCGGGGGGGCCTCCGAGCAGTACTTC

J gene: TRBJ1-1
CDR3 length: 14
D gene: NA
V gene: TRBV20-1
clone size: NA
CDR3 protein: CSARATGSNTEAFF
CDR3 DNA: TGCAGTGCTAGAGCTACCGGGAGTAACACTGAAGCTTTCTTT

J gene: TRBJ2-5
CDR3 length: 15
D gene: NA
V gene: TRBV3-1
clone size: NA
CDR3 protein: CASSQVGPPGGTQYF
CDR3 DNA: TGTGCCAGCAGCCAAGTGGGGCCCCCCGGGGGGACCCAGTACTTC

J gene: TRBJ1-6
CDR3 length: 14
D gene: NA
V gene: TRBV29-1
clone size: many
CDR3 protein: CSVATEGRHSPLHF
CDR3 DNA: TGCAGCGTTGCGACAGAGGGTCGTCATTCACCCCTCCACTTT

J gene: TRBJ2-7
CDR3 length: 18
D gene: NA
V gene: TRBV7-2
clone size: NA
CDR3 protein: CASSLSLIGGGSSYEQYF
CDR3 DNA: TGTGCCAGCAGCTTATCCCTTATCGGTGGGGGAAGCTCCTACGAGCAGTACTTC

J gene: TRBJ2-3
CDR3 length: 15
D gene: TRBD2
V gene: TRBV2
clone size: few
CDR3 protein: CASSRSGGPQDTQYF
CDR3 DNA: TGTGCCAGCAGTCGTAGCGGGGGGCCCCAAGATACGCAGTATTTT

J gene: TRBJ1-4
CDR3 length: 14
D gene: NA
V gene: TRBV20-1
clone size: NA
CDR3 protein: CSARVRDKREKLFF
CDR3 DNA: TGCAGTGCTAGAGTGAGGGACAAGAGAGAAAAGCTGTTTTTT

J gene: TRBJ2-7
CDR3 length: 16
D gene: TRBD2
V gene: TRBV9
clone size: few
CDR3 protein: CASSPSSGSYSYEQYF
CDR3 DNA: TGTGCCAGCAGCCCCTCTAGCGGGTCTTACTCCTACGAGCAGTACTTC

J gene: TRBJ1-2
CDR3 length: 14
D gene: NA
V gene: TRBV7-9
clone size: once
CDR3 protein: CASSLRSLFYGYTF
CDR3 DNA: TGTGCCAGCAGCTTAAGGTCACTTTTCTATGGCTACACCTTC

J gene: TRBJ2-7
CDR3 length: 15
D gene: NA
V gene: TRBV5-1
clone size: few
CDR3 protein: CASKGSMGGAYEQYF
CDR3 DNA: TGCGCCAGCAAAGGGAGCATGGGCGGAGCCTACGAGCAGTACTTC

J gene: TRBJ2-7
CDR3 length: 12
D gene: TRBD1
V gene: TRBV9
clone size: NA
CDR3 protein: CASSVDRGEQYF
CDR3 DNA: TGTGCCAGCAGCGTAGACAGGGGCGAGCAGTACTTC

J gene: TRBJ2-3
CDR3 length: 18
D gene: TRBD2
V gene: TRBV7-2
clone size: few
CDR3 protein: CASSLETAGGCPPRTQYF
CDR3 DNA: TGTGCCAGCAGCTTAGAAACGGCGGGGGGTTGTCCGCCAAGGACGCAGTATTTT

J gene: TRBJ1-2
CDR3 length: 17
D gene: NA
V gene: TRBV20-1
clone size: NA
CDR3 protein: CSARHTLARITNYGYTF
CDR3 DNA: TGCAGTGCTAGACACACTCTGGCCAGAATTACGAACTATGGCTACACCTTC

J gene: TRBJ1-5
CDR3 length: 16
D gene: TRBD1
V gene: TRBV18
clone size: NA
CDR3 protein: CASSPKGARDNQPQHF
CDR3 DNA: TGTGCCAGCTCACCGAAGGGGGCGCGGGACAATCAGCCCCAGCATTTT

J gene: TRBJ1-5
CDR3 length: 17
D gene: NA
V gene: TRBV27
clone size: NA
CDR3 protein: CASSYRGRGHSNQPQHF
CDR3 DNA: TGTGCCAGCAGCTATAGGGGCAGGGGTCATAGCAATCAGCCCCAGCATTTT

J gene: TRBJ1-2
CDR3 length: 13
D gene: NA
V gene: TRBV13
clone size: NA
CDR3 protein: CAGSWGRNYGYTF
CDR3 DNA: TGTGCCGGCAGCTGGGGACGGAACTATGGCTACACCTTC

J gene: TRBJ2-5
CDR3 length: 14
D gene: NA
V gene: TRBV5-1
clone size: few
CDR3 protein: CASSPSRGRETQYF
CDR3 DNA: TGCGCCAGCAGCCCATCGAGAGGACGAGAGACCCAGTACTTC

J gene: TRBJ1-2
CDR3 length: 13
D gene: NA
V gene: TRBV20-1
clone size: few
CDR3 protein: CSAGRGTNYGYTF
CDR3 DNA: TGCAGTGCTGGTCGAGGGACCAACTATGGCTACACCTTC

J gene: TRBJ2-3
CDR3 length: 13
D gene: NA
V gene: TRBV5-1
clone size: NA
CDR3 protein: CASSTRIADTQYF
CDR3 DNA: TGCGCCAGCAGCACGAGGATCGCAGATACGCAGTATTTT

J gene: TRBJ2-7
CDR3 length: 13
D gene: NA
V gene: TRBV27
clone size: few
CDR3 protein: CASSLLPASEQYF
CDR3 DNA: TGTGCCAGCAGTTTACTCCCCGCCTCCGAGCAGTACTTC

J gene: TRBJ1-2
CDR3 length: 14
D gene: NA
V gene: TRBV4-2
clone size: many
CDR3 protein: CASSQGLTREGYTF
CDR3 DNA: TGTGCCAGCAGCCAAGGGTTGACTCGGGAAGGCTACACCTTC

J gene: TRBJ1-5
CDR3 length: 14
D gene: NA
V gene: TRBV7-9
clone size: NA
CDR3 protein: CASSSMGSNQPQHF
CDR3 DNA: TGTGCCAGCAGCTCCATGGGTAGCAATCAGCCCCAGCATTTT

J gene: TRBJ2-7
CDR3 length: 16
D gene: TRBD2
V gene: TRBV6-2/TRBV6-3
clone size: NA
CDR3 protein: CASSRLVAGGSYEQYF
CDR3 DNA: TGTGCCAGCAGTCGCCTAGTAGCGGGGGGCAGTTACGAGCAGTACTTC

J gene: TRBJ2-7
CDR3 length: 14
D gene: TRBD1
V gene: TRBV9
clone size: NA
CDR3 protein: CASSGWDRDYEQYF
CDR3 DNA: TGTGCCAGCAGCGGATGGGACAGGGACTACGAGCAGTACTTC

J gene: TRBJ1-6
CDR3 length: 13
D gene: NA
V gene: TRBV5-1
clone size: NA
CDR3 protein: CASSAEDNSPLHF
CDR3 DNA: TGCGCCAGCAGCGCGGAGGATAATTCACCCCTCCACTTT

J gene: TRBJ2-1
CDR3 length: 17
D gene: TRBD2
V gene: TRBV3-1
clone size: few
CDR3 protein: CASSQGVGTSAYNEQFF
CDR3 DNA: TGTGCCAGCAGCCAAGGGGTCGGGACTAGTGCCTACAATGAGCAGTTCTTC

J gene: TRBJ1-1
CDR3 length: 13
D gene: NA
V gene: TRBV20-1
clone size: few
CDR3 protein: CKGQRHSRLEAFF
CDR3 DNA: TGCAAAGGTCAACGGCACAGCCGCCTTGAAGCTTTCTTT

J gene: TRBJ2-1
CDR3 length: 16
D gene: NA
V gene: TRBV20-1
clone size: NA
CDR3 protein: CSARAIRDPSYNEQFF
CDR3 DNA: TGCAGTGCTAGAGCCATCCGGGACCCCTCCTACAATGAGCAGTTCTTC

J gene: TRBJ1-1
CDR3 length: 14
D gene: TRBD1
V gene: TRBV15
clone size: NA
CDR3 protein: CATSGLQGGTEAFF
CDR3 DNA: TGTGCCACCAGCGGGTTACAGGGGGGCACTGAAGCTTTCTTT

J gene: TRBJ2-5
CDR3 length: 14
D gene: NA
V gene: TRBV7-9
clone size: NA
CDR3 protein: CASSVLSAVAKQYF
CDR3 DNA: TGTGCCAGCAGCGTCCTTTCGGCGGTCGCGAAGCAGTACTTC

J gene: TRBJ2-7
CDR3 length: 16
D gene: TRBD2
V gene: TRBV20-1
clone size: few
CDR3 protein: CSASVPTSGSPYEQYF
CDR3 DNA: TGCAGTGCTAGCGTGCCGACTAGCGGGAGTCCCTACGAGCAGTACTTC

J gene: TRBJ2-1
CDR3 length: 16
D gene: TRBD2
V gene: TRBV2
clone size: many
CDR3 protein: CASSEPSGSSYNEQFF
CDR3 DNA: TGTGCCAGCAGTGAACCTAGCGGGAGCTCCTACAATGAGCAGTTCTTC

J gene: TRBJ2-3
CDR3 length: 15
D gene: NA
V gene: TRBV5-1
clone size: many
CDR3 protein: CASSLRAGGTDTQYF
CDR3 DNA: TGTGCCAGCAGTTTACGGGCAGGGGGCACAGATACGCAGTATTTT

J gene: TRBJ1-6
CDR3 length: 16
D gene: NA
V gene: TRBV11-1
clone size: few
CDR3 protein: CASSSRVGRQDSPLHF
CDR3 DNA: TGTGCCAGCAGCTCCCGAGTAGGCCGGCAGGATTCACCCCTCCACTTT

J gene: TRBJ1-2
CDR3 length: 13
D gene: NA
V gene: TRBV6-1
clone size: NA
CDR3 protein: CASGRTVNYGYTF
CDR3 DNA: TGTGCCAGCGGCCGGACAGTTAACTATGGCTACACCTTC

J gene: TRBJ2-3
CDR3 length: 18
D gene: TRBD2
V gene: TRBV4-1
clone size: few
CDR3 protein: CASSQDRLAGGPVDTQYF
CDR3 DNA: TGCGCCAGCAGCCAAGATCGACTAGCGGGGGGGCCAGTGGATACGCAGTATTTT

J gene: TRBJ1-1
CDR3 length: 13
D gene: NA
V gene: TRBV2
clone size: NA
CDR3 protein: CASSVRLDTEAFF
CDR3 DNA: TGTGCCAGCAGTGTCAGGTTGGACACTGAAGCTTTCTTT

J gene: TRBJ1-6
CDR3 length: 13
D gene: NA
V gene: TRBV6-1
clone size: many
CDR3 protein: CASSEGLNSPLHF
CDR3 DNA: TGTGCCAGCAGCGAGGGTCTGAATTCACCCCTCCACTTT

J gene: TRBJ2-3
CDR3 length: 14
D gene: NA
V gene: TRBV5-1
clone size: few
CDR3 protein: CASSFTDSTDTQYF
CDR3 DNA: TGCGCCAGCAGCTTTACTGATAGCACAGATACGCAGTATTTT

J gene: TRBJ2-2
CDR3 length: 11
D gene: NA
V gene: TRBV28
clone size: NA
CDR3 protein: CASGVAGELFF
CDR3 DNA: TGTGCCAGCGGGGTCGCCGGGGAGCTGTTTTTT